The 18 T cell receptor beta chains listed next were all sequenced from one sample in a study of response to subunit inactivated influenza vaccine. TCRdb ran MiXCR on the RT-PCR reads and lists one entry per CDR3 protein. The data show around 790,000 distinct CDR3 sequences, 20% to 25% seen once. This material consisted of PBMCs from blood, taken 5 days after vaccination. Receptors originate from a man aged 50 or older who received an inactivated influenza vaccine.

This clonotype turned up a few times. This chain links TRBV12-3 or TRBV12-4 with TRBJ1-5; D ambiguous. Trimming took 5 bases from V and 6 from J, leaving 11 bases between them. The CDR3 is made up of 13 amino acids. The DNA for the CDR3 is TGTGCCAGCAGTCCGGCCGGAGTTCAGCCCCAGCATTTT. Its protein product is CASSPAGVQPQHF.

The sample holds many counts of this clonotype. The CDR3 DNA follows: TGCGCCAGCAGCTCCAGGGTTGGCGACACCGGGGAGCTGTTTTTT. This encodes CASSSRVGDTGELFF. This chain links TRBV5-1 with TRBJ2-2; weak D call: TRBD1 (5 bases). Germline V CDR1 and CDR2: SGHRS, YFSETQ. V was shortened by 3 bases and J by 3 bases, with 12 bases between the two germline ends. This CDR3 region has 15 residues.

The genes are TRBV7-2 and TRBJ2-5; D gene ambiguous. The length of the CDR3 is 12 residues. Trimming cost V 1 base and J 7 bases, with 7 bases left between them. Germline CDR1 and CDR2: SGHTA and FQGNSA. This CDR3 reads CASSLDAWTQYF. The DNA of the CDR3 is TGTGCCAGCAGCTTAGATGCCTGGACCCAGTACTTC.

This clonotype occurred a few times. The V gene is TRBV5-8, the J gene TRBJ2-7; 9 bases align to TRBD1. CDR3 length equals 14 residues. From germline, CDR1 is SGHTS and CDR2 YDEGEE. V shed 7 bases, J shed 5 bases, and the junction held 10 bases outside the gene matches. CDR3 amino acids: CASRRTGDVNEQYF. Written as DNA, the CDR3 is TGTGCCAGCCGAAGGACAGGGGATGTGAACGAGCAGTACTTC.

This clonotype was observed a handful of times. The V and J genes are TRBV12-3 or TRBV12-4 and TRBJ2-3; TRBD2 is a possible D gene (6 bases). The germline V and J ends were trimmed by 3 bases and 2 bases, with 15 bases remaining between them. This CDR3 has 16 residues. CDR3 nucleotides: TGTGCCAGCAGTTTTAGATGGGGACTGCACACAGATACGCAGTATTTT. Amino acids: CASSFRWGLHTDTQYF.

The V and J genes are TRBV5-1 and TRBJ2-7, with a possible D match to TRBD2 (6 bases). Germline loops: CDR1 SGHRS, CDR2 YFSETQ. V gave up 4 bases and J gave up 0 bases, with 14 bases separating them. The CDR3 spans 15 residues. The CDR3 region is CASSPIGEDSYEQYF. The CDR3 DNA reads TGCGCCAGCAGCCCAATCGGGGAGGACTCCTACGAGCAGTACTTC.

The V and J genes are TRBV5-4 and TRBJ2-5; 7 bases line up with TRBD2. After removal of 4 bases from V and 2 bases from J, the junction contained 8 bases not matched to a gene. Per the germline V gene, CDR1 is SGHNT and CDR2 is YYREEE (reference sequence). This CDR3 has 15 amino acids. The DNA for the CDR3 is TGTGCCAGCAGCGCAGCCGGGACTAATCAAGAGACCCAGTACTTC. Translating it yields CASSAAGTNQETQYF.

The chain joins TRBV12-3 or TRBV12-4 to TRBJ2-3, with TRBD2 identical over 9 bases. The ends lost 3 bases at V and 2 bases at J; junction bases unmatched: 6. This CDR3 comprises 16 residues. The chain's CDR3 is CASSFDGGRATDTQYF. CDR3 DNA sequence: TGTGCCAGCAGTTTTGACGGCGGGAGGGCCACAGATACGCAGTATTTT.

This clonotype was recorded a few times. J is TRBJ2-1 and V is TRBV15; 9 nucleotides line up with TRBD2. V was pared by 2 bases and J by 9 bases, with 8 bases of the junction left unmatched. This CDR3 contains 15 residues. The germline gives CDR1 LNHNV, CDR2 YYDKDF (reference sequence). CDR3 nucleotides: TGTGCCACCAGCAGAAGCCCGGGACTAGCTGGTGAGCAGTTCTTC. This encodes CATSRSPGLAGEQFF. Full variable domain (outside the CDR3, taken from reference TRBV15 and TRBJ2-1): DAMVIQNPRYQVTQFGKPVTLSCSQTLNHNVMYWYQQKSSQAPKLLFHYYDKDFNNEADTPDNFQSRRPNTSFCFLDIRSPGLGDTAMYLCATSRSPGLAGEQFFGPGTRLTVL.

This clonotype was seen only a few times. The chain couples TRBV5-1 to TRBJ1-1; D gene unclear. Trimming stripped 3 bases from V and 1 base from J, with 13 bases between. This CDR3 is 15 amino acids long. Germline V lookup: CDR1 SGHRS, CDR2 YFSETQ. This chain's CDR3 is CASSYDGRSNTEAFF. For the CDR3, the DNA is TGCGCCAGCAGCTACGACGGACGGTCGAACACTGAAGCTTTCTTT.

The gene calls are TRBV7-2 and TRBJ1-5; 9 bases are a match to TRBD1. Germline CDR1 SGHTA, CDR2 FQGNSA. V lost 5 bases to trimming and J lost 5 bases; unmatched junction nucleotides: 7. The CDR3 runs to 15 residues. The CDR3 sequence is CASSPGTGPHQPQHF. In DNA form, the CDR3 reads TGTGCCAGCAGCCCGGGGACAGGGCCACATCAGCCCCAGCATTTT. Using reference TRBV7-2 and TRBJ1-5 for the parts outside the CDR3, the full variable domain is GAGVSQSPSNKVTEKGKDVELRCDPISGHTALYWYRQSLGQGLEFLIYFQGNSAPDKSGLPSDRFSAERTGGSVSTLTIQRTQQEDSAVYLCASSPGTGPHQPQHFGDGTRLSIL.

The chain is built from TRBV20-1 and TRBJ1-2; 11 nucleotides align to TRBD1. With V trimmed by 5 bases and J by 3 bases, 5 bases remained unmatched. CDR3 length: 14 residues. Germline values: CDR1 DFQATT, CDR2 SNEGSKA (reference sequence). CDR3 DNA sequence: TGCAGTGCTTTTGGACAGGGGGCGTACTATGGCTACACCTTC. Encoded protein: CSAFGQGAYYGYTF.

This clonotype was counted between two and nine times. The chain carries TRBV11-2 and TRBJ2-1, with 12 bases matching TRBD1. This CDR3 region has 15 residues. Germline V gives CDR1 SGHAT, CDR2 FQNNGV. J lost 8 bases, V lost 1 base, and 3 bases had no gene match. The CDR3 sequence: CASSLVGTGGDEQFF. For the CDR3, the DNA is TGTGCCAGCAGCTTAGTCGGGACAGGGGGCGATGAGCAGTTCTTC.

As for this clonotype: The junction departs from the called germline gene at one end, perhaps through a read error. This sequence joins TRBV5-1 and TRBJ2-1; either TRBD1 or TRBD2 may supply D (6 bases each). Germline values: CDR1 SGHRS, CDR2 YFSETQ. The CDR3 runs 15 residues. CDR3 in DNA: TGCGCCAGCAGCTTCGGGACTCCACGGGACAATGAGCAGCTCTTC. It is translated as CASSFGTPRDNEQLF. The variable domain in full, completed from reference TRBV5-1 and TRBJ2-1, reads KAGVTQTPRYLIKTRGQQVTLSCSPISGHRSVSWYQQTPGQGLQFLFEYFSETQRNKGNFPGRFSGRQFSNSRSEMNVSTLELGDSALYLCASSFGTPRDNEQLFGPGTRLTVL.

The chain joins TRBV20-1 to TRBJ2-4; TRBD2 aligns across 10 bases. Germline values: CDR1 DFQATT, CDR2 SNEGSKA (reference sequence). CDR3 size: 15 residues. Trimming at V came to 1 base and at J to 4 bases, leaving 4 bases not matched to a gene. This CDR3 is CSARATSGNKNIQYF. The CDR3 nucleotides are TGCAGTGCTAGAGCAACTAGCGGGAATAAAAACATTCAGTACTTC.

This chain connects TRBV29-1 to TRBJ2-1, with D maybe TRBD2 (5 bases). Germline CDR1 reads SQVTM; CDR2 reads ANQGSEA. The germline V and J ends were trimmed by 1 base and 0 bases, with 16 bases remaining between them. CDR3 length: 17 amino acids. The CDR3 here is CSVEGSTGWSSYNEQFF. The DNA of the CDR3 is TGCAGCGTTGAAGGGTCCACGGGATGGAGCTCCTACAATGAGCAGTTCTTC.

This clonotype was seen repeatedly, ten times or more. The rearrangement uses TRBV7-3 and TRBJ2-3; tentatively, D is TRBD1 or TRBD2 (5 bases each). V lost 5 bases, J lost 0 bases, and 15 bases lay in between. The CDR3 runs to 16 residues. In germline, CDR1 is SGHTA, CDR2 FQGTGA. CDR3 amino acids: CASSPGTGVSTDTQYF. Written as DNA, the CDR3 is TGTGCCAGCAGCCCAGGGACGGGCGTTAGCACAGATACGCAGTATTTT.

The table lists this clonotype with many counts. This rearrangement joins TRBV7-2 to TRBJ2-3, with D perhaps TRBD2 (5 bases). The germline V gene has CDR1 SGHTA and CDR2 FQGNSA. V was trimmed by 2 bases and J by 3 bases, leaving 9 bases between them. This CDR3 spans 14 amino acids. CDR3 protein: CASSLLSGTDTQYF. CDR3 nucleotide sequence: TGTGCCAGCAGCTTATTATCGGGAACAGATACGCAGTATTTT.